This T cell receptor (beta chain) is from a study of blood T cell repertoires in COVID-19. Study as a whole: Donors in the United States, Italy and Spain gave samples during acute or convalescent COVID-19. Sources were T cells, B-cell-depleted T cells, or PBMCs; the material itself was cDNA or gDNA.

This CDR3 has 15 amino acids. Trimming took off 6 bases at V and 5 bases at J, with 19 bases between the two ends. Germline V gene lookup returns CDR1 MDHEN and CDR2 SYDVKM. Only in-frame clones appear in the TCRdb table, and some are missing; sequencing was by immunoSEQ multiplex PCR. The sample lists some 140,000 clones, 70% to 85% occurring once. The sequencing sample was made of peripheral blood. The gene calls are TRBV28 and TRBJ2-5, with D perhaps TRBD1 (6 bases). This sequence was found in a man aged 60-69 years who had recovered from COVID-19. The CDR3 DNA reads TGTGCCAGCAGGGGGGCAATTACGGGATCCGAGACCCAGTACTTC. Translating it yields CASRGAITGSETQYF.